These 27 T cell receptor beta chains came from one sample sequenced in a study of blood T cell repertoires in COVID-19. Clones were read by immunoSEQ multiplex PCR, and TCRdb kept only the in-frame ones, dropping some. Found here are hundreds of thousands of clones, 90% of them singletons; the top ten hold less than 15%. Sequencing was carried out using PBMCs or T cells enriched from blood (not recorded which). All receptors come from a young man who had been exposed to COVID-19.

CDR3 DNA: TGCGCCAGCAGCTTTCCTCTTTGGACAGGGGGCACTGAAGCTTTCTTT. The encoded protein is CASSFPLWTGGTEAFF. This chain connects TRBV5-1 to TRBJ1-1, with 10 bases matching TRBD1. CDR1 SGHRS and CDR2 YFSETQ come from the germline V gene. This CDR3 region has 16 residues. V lost 2 bases, J lost 4 bases, and 8 bases stayed unmatched.

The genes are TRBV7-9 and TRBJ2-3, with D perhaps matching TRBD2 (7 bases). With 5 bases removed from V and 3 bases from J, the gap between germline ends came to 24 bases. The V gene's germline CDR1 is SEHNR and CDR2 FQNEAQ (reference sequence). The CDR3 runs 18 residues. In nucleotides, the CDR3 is TGTGCCAGCAGCCCCTTCGGGGGGCTGGCTGGGACTACAGATACGCAGTATTTT. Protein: CASSPFGGLAGTTDTQYF.

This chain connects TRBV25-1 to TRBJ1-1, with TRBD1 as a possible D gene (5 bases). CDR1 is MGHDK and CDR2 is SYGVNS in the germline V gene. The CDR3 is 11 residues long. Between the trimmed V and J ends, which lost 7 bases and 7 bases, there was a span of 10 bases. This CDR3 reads CASIYGGEAFF. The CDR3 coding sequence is TGTGCCAGCATCTACGGGGGTGAAGCTTTCTTT. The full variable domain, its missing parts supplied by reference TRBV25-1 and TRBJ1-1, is EADIYQTPRYLVIGTGKKITLECSQTMGHDKMYWYQQDPGMELHLIHYSYGVNSTEKGDLSSESTVSRIRTEHFPLTLESARPSHTSQYLCASIYGGEAFFGQGTRLTVV.

CDR3: CAWSSGEAGAPYF. In DNA, the CDR3 is TGTGCCTGGAGCTCAGGGGAAGCGGGGGCCCCGTATTTT. The chain uses TRBV30 and TRBJ2-3, with 8 nucleotides matching TRBD2. The trim removed 3 bases at V and 14 bases at J, leaving 13 bases unmatched. Germline values: CDR1 GTSNPN, CDR2 SVGIG (reference sequence). CDR3 size: 13 residues.

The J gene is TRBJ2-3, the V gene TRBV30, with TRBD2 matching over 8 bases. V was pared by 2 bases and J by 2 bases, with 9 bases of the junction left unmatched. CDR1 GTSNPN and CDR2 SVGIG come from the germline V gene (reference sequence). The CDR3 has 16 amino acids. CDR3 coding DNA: TGTGCCTGGAGTCCTCCAGCGGGGGTTTACACAGATACGCAGTATTTT. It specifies CAWSPPAGVYTDTQYF. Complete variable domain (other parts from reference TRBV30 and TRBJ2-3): SQTIHQWPATLVQPVGSPLSLECTVEGTSNPNLYWYRQAAGRGLQLLFYSVGIGQISSEVPQNLSASRPQDRQFILSSKKLLLSDSGFYLCAWSPPAGVYTDTQYFGPGTRLTVL.

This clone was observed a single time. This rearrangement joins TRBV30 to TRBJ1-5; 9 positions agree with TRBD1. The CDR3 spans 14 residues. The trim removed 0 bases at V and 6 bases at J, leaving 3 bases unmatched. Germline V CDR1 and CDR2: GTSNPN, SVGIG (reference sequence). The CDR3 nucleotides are TGTGCCTGGAGTGTCGGACAGGGGAGTCAGCCCCAGCATTTT. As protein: CAWSVGQGSQPQHF. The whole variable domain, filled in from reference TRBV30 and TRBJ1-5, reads SQTIHQWPATLVQPVGSPLSLECTVEGTSNPNLYWYRQAAGRGLQLLFYSVGIGQISSEVPQNLSASRPQDRQFILSSKKLLLSDSGFYLCAWSVGQGSQPQHFGDGTRLSIL.

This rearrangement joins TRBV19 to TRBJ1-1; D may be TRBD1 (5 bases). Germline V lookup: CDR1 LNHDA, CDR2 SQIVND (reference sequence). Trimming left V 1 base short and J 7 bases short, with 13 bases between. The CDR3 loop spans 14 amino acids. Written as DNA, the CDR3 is TGTGCCAGTAGTATAGCGGGGGGGTTAGGTGAAGCTTTCTTT. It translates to CASSIAGGLGEAFF.

CDR3 region: CASTDAGTGNTGELFF. CDR3 bases: TGTGCCAGCACCGATGCCGGGACAGGGAACACCGGGGAGCTGTTTTTT. J is TRBJ2-2 and V is TRBV25-1; 8 positions match TRBD1. The CDR3 consists of 16 residues. V shed 7 bases, J shed 1 base, and the junction held 8 bases outside the gene matches. From germline, CDR1 is MGHDK and CDR2 SYGVNS.

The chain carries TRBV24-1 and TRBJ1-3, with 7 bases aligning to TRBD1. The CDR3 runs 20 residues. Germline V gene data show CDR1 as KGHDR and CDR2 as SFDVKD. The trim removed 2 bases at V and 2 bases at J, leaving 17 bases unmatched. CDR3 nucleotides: TGTGCCACCAGTGATTCCCCAGGGTGGACAGGAGATCCAGCTGGAAACACCATATATTTT. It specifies CATSDSPGWTGDPAGNTIYF.

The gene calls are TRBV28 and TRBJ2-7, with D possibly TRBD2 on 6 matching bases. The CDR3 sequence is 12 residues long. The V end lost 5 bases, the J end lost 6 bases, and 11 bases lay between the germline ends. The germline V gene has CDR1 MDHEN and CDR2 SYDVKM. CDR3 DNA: TGTGCCAGCAGTATCGGGACTCGCGAGCAGTACTTC. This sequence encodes CASSIGTREQYF.

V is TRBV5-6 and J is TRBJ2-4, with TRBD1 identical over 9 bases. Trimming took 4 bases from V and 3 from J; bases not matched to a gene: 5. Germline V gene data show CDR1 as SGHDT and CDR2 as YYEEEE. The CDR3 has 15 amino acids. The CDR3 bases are TGTGCCAGCAGCACCCTGACAGGGGGCAAAAACATTCAGTACTTC. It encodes CASSTLTGGKNIQYF.

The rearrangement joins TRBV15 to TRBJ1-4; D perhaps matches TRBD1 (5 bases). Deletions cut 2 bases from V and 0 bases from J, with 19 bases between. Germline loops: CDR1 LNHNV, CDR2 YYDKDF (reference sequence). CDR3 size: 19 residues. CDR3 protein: CATSRLRRAAGATNEKLFF. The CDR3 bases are TGTGCCACCAGCAGACTCCGCCGGGCCGCGGGGGCAACTAATGAAAAACTGTTTTTT.

CDR3 in DNA: TGTGCCAGCAGCTCGGGATCTGGGTATACGCAGTATTTT. Amino acids: CASSSGSGYTQYF. The chain recombines TRBV5-5 with TRBJ2-3; maybe TRBD2 (5 bases). This CDR3 spans 13 amino acids. V lost 3 bases to trimming and J lost 7 bases, with 12 bases between them. Germline-derived CDR1 and CDR2 are SGHKS and YYEKEE (reference sequence).

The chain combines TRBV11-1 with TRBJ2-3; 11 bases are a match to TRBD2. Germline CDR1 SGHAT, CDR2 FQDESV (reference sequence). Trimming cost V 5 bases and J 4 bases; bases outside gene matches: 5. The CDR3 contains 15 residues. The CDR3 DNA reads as TGTGCCAGCAGCCGGACTAGCGGGTTGGCAGATACGCAGTATTTT. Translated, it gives CASSRTSGLADTQYF. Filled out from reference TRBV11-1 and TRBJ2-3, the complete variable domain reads EAEVAQSPRYKITEKSQAVAFWCDPISGHATLYWYRQILGQGPELLVQFQDESVVDDSQLPKDRFSAERLKGVDSTLKIQPAELGDSAMYLCASSRTSGLADTQYFGPGTRLTVL.

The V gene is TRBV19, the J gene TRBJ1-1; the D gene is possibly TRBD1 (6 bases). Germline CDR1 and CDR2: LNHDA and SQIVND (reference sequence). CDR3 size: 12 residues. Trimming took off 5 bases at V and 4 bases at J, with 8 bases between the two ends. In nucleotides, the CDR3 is TGTGCCAGTAGTCAGGGGTTCACTGAAGCTTTCTTT. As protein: CASSQGFTEAFF.

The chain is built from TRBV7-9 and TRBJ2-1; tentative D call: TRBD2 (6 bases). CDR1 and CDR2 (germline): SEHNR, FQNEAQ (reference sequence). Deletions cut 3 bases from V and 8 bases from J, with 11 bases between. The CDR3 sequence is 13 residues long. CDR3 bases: TGTGCCAGCAGCTTGACTAGGTTCGATGAGCAGTTCTTC. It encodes CASSLTRFDEQFF.

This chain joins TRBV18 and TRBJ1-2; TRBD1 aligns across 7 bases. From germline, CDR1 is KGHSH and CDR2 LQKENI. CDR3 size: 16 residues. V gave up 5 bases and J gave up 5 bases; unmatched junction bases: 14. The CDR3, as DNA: TGTGCCAGCTCAGCCTTACAGGGGATCGGCGTATATGGCTACACCTTC. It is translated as CASSALQGIGVYGYTF.

CDR3 loop: CASSLEPGRAKNIQYF. DNA for the CDR3: TGTGCCAGCAGCTTAGAGCCAGGGCGGGCCAAAAACATTCAGTACTTC. The V call is TRBV11-2, the J call TRBJ2-4; weak D call: TRBD1 (5 bases). Trimming cost V 0 bases and J 1 base, with 10 bases left between them. There are 16 residues in the CDR3. Germline assignment: CDR1 SGHAT and CDR2 FQNNGV.

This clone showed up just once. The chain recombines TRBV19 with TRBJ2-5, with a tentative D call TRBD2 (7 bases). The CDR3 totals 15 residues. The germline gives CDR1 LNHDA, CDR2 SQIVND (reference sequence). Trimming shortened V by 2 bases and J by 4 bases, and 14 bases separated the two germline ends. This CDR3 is CASSILGGRVETQYF. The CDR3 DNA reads TGTGCCAGTAGTATATTGGGGGGGCGCGTAGAGACCCAGTACTTC.

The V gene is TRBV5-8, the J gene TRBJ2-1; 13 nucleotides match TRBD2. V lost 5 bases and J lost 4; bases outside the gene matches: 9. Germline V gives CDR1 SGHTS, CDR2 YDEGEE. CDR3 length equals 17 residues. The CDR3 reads CASSPGLAGVLYNEQFF. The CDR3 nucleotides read TGTGCCAGCAGTCCTGGACTAGCGGGGGTTCTATACAATGAGCAGTTCTTC. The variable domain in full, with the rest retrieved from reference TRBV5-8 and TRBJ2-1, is EAGVTQSPTHLIKTRGQQATLRCSPISGHTSVYWYQQALGLGLQFLLWYDEGEERNRGNFPPRFSGRQFPNYSSELNVNALELEDSALYLCASSPGLAGVLYNEQFFGPGTRLTVL.

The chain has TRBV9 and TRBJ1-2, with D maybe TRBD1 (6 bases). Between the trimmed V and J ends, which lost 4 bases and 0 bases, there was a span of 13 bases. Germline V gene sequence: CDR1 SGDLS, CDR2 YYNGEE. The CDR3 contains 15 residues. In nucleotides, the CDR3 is TGTGCCAGCAGCTCCGGGACACCCTCTAACTATGGCTACACCTTC. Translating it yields CASSSGTPSNYGYTF.

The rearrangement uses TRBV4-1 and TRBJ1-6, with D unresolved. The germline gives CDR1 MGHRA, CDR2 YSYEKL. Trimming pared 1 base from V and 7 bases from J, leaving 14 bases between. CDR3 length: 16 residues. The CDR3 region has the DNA TGCGCCAGCAGCCAAGTGGAGGGCTCGCAAAATTCACCCCTCCACTTT. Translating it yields CASSQVEGSQNSPLHF.

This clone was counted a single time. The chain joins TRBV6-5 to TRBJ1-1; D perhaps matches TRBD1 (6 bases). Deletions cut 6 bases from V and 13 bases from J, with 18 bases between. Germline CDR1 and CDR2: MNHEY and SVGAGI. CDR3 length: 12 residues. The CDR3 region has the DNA TGTGCCAGCAGCTTAGGACAGAGTAAGCATTTCTTT. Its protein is CASSLGQSKHFF.

DNA of the CDR3: TGCGCCAGCAGTCAGGCCAAATACGAGCAGTACTTC. Protein sequence: CASSQAKYEQYF. The J gene is TRBJ2-7, the V gene TRBV23-1; unclear D gene. TRBV23-1 is identified as an open reading frame with a role that is uncertain. The CDR3 contains 12 residues. The V and J ends lost 3 bases and 4 bases respectively, with 7 bases between them.

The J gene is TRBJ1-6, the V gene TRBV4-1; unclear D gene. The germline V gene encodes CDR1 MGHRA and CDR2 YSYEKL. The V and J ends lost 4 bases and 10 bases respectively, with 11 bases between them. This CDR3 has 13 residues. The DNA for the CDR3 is TGCGCCAGCAGCCGGATCGCGACATCACCCCTCCACTTT. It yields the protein CASSRIATSPLHF.

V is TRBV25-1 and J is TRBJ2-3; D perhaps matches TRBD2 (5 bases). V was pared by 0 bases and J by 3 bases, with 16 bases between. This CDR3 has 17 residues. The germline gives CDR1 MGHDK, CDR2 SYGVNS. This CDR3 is CASSEYDGDLGTDTQYF. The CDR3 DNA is TGTGCCAGCAGTGAATACGACGGGGATCTGGGGACAGATACGCAGTATTTT.

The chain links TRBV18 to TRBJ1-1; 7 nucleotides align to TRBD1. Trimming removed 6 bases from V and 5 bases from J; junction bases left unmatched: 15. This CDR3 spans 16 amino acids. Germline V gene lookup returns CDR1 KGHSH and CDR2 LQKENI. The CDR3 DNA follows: TGTGCCAGCTCCCTCACGGCGGAGGGGGCGATAACTGAAGCTTTCTTT. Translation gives CASSLTAEGAITEAFF.